What follows are 12 T cell receptor beta chains derived from one specimen sequenced in a study of T cell clones after liver transplantation. Sequencing was performed with immunoSEQ multiplex PCR; in TCRdb, only in-frame clones are kept and a portion is missing. The sample shows 85,000 to 130,000 clones, roughly 80% of them seen only once. The sequenced sample was CD4+ T cells from blood, obtained before liver transplant. Receptors were obtained from a human donor who received a liver transplant.

V is TRBV28 and J is TRBJ2-1, with 12 bases lining up with TRBD2. V trimming: 6 bases; J trimming: 9 bases; junction bases outside the gene matches: 15. There are 17 residues in the CDR3. Germline CDR1 MDHEN, CDR2 SYDVKM. CDR3 protein: CASSRATSSGRASEQFF. CDR3 DNA sequence: TGTGCCAGCAGCCGCGCAACATCTAGCGGGAGGGCTAGTGAGCAGTTCTTC.

This clone was recorded a few times. CDR3 nucleotides: TGTGCCAGCAGTGGTTGGGACAGCCTCTCCTCTGGAAACACCATATATTTT. Its translation is CASSGWDSLSSGNTIYF. The chain recombines TRBV6-1 with TRBJ1-3, with 7 bases fitting TRBD1. This CDR3 is built from 17 residues. CDR1 is MNHNS, CDR2 SASEGT, per germline. V shed 4 bases, J shed 0 bases, and the junction held 9 bases outside the gene matches.

The chain is built from TRBV11-2 and TRBJ2-1; 10 nucleotides agree with TRBD2. This CDR3 has 16 residues. Germline V gene data show CDR1 as SGHAT and CDR2 as FQNNGV. Trimming removed 1 base from V and 5 bases from J; junction bases left unmatched: 5. CDR3 sequence reads: CASSLVPSGSNNEQFF. The CDR3 coding sequence is TGTGCCAGCAGCTTAGTGCCTAGCGGGAGTAACAATGAGCAGTTCTTC.

The CDR3 DNA reads as TGCGCCAGCAGCGTCCTCCCGGGACTAGCGGACAATGAGCAGTTCTTC. This translates into CASSVLPGLADNEQFF. The gene calls are TRBV5-1 and TRBJ2-1; the match to TRBD2 covers 11 bases. J gave up 5 bases and V 4 bases, and 8 bases lay outside the gene matches. CDR1 and CDR2 from the germline V gene are SGHRS and YFSETQ. The CDR3 is made up of 16 amino acids.

V usage is TRBV7-6 and J usage is TRBJ2-1; a weak D match, TRBD2 (5 bases). Germline V lookup: CDR1 SGHVS, CDR2 FNYEAQ. This CDR3 comprises 17 residues. The V and J ends lost 0 bases and 9 bases respectively, with 21 bases between them. The DNA of the CDR3 is TGTGCCAGCAGCTTAGCGGATTCACATTTTCGGGGTGGTGAGCAGTTCTTC. This encodes CASSLADSHFRGGEQFF. The entire variable domain, with the rest obtained from reference TRBV7-6 and TRBJ2-1, is as follows: GAGVSQSPRYKVTKRGQDVALRCDPISGHVSLYWYRQALGQGPEFLTYFNYEAQQDKSGLPNDRFSAERPEGSISTLTIQRTEQRDSAMYRCASSLADSHFRGGEQFFGPGTRLTVL.

The chain joins TRBV23-1 to TRBJ2-5; D might be TRBD2 (6 bases). TRBV23-1 is an ORF for which the function is uncertain. Trimming pared 0 bases from V and 4 bases from J, leaving 12 bases between. CDR3 size: 15 residues. The CDR3 bases are TGCGCCAGCAGTCAATCGTGTGGGCGGGGAGAGACCCAGTACTTC. Amino acids: CASSQSCGRGETQYF.

CDR3 residues: CASSAGAPSDIQYF. CDR3 coding DNA: TGCGCCAGCAGCGCAGGGGCCCCTTCGGACATTCAGTACTTC. The chain has TRBV5-1 and TRBJ2-4; tentatively, D is TRBD1 (6 bases). This CDR3 spans 14 amino acids. Germline V gene sequence: CDR1 SGHRS, CDR2 YFSETQ. V gave up 4 bases and J gave up 8 bases, with 16 bases separating them.

The rearrangement joins TRBV6-6 to TRBJ1-6; TRBD1 is a possible D gene (6 bases). The germline V and J ends were trimmed by 4 bases and 7 bases, with 17 bases remaining between them. The V gene's germline CDR1 is MNHNY and CDR2 SVGAGI (reference sequence). The CDR3 has 16 residues. The CDR3 DNA reads as TGTGCCAGCAGTTTCGGACAGCAAGCGTGGAATTCACCCCTCCACTTT. Translated, it gives CASSFGQQAWNSPLHF.

The rearrangement uses TRBV9 and TRBJ2-7, with TRBD2 as a possible D gene (6 bases). Between the trimmed V and J ends, which lost 0 bases and 7 bases, there was a span of 17 bases. Germline V gene data show CDR1 as SGDLS and CDR2 as YYNGEE. There are 15 residues in the CDR3. CDR3 sequence: CASSVDSGGAGEQYF. CDR3 sequence (DNA): TGTGCCAGCAGCGTAGACTCGGGTGGGGCGGGAGAGCAGTACTTC. Full variable domain (missing parts from reference TRBV9 and TRBJ2-7): DSGVTQTPKHLITATGQRVTLRCSPRSGDLSVYWYQQSLDQGLQFLIQYYNGEERAKGNILERFSAQQFPDLHSELNLSSLELGDSALYFCASSVDSGGAGEQYFGPGTRLTVT.

The chain carries TRBV28 and TRBJ1-5; D not resolved. Trimming left V 6 bases short and J 7 bases short, with 16 bases between. Germline V lookup: CDR1 MDHEN, CDR2 SYDVKM. CDR3 length: 14 residues. The CDR3, as DNA: TGTGCCAGCAGGGGAGGGAGGGTTCGGCAGCCCCAGCATTTT. Protein: CASRGGRVRQPQHF.

This clone was seen more than once but under ten times. This rearrangement joins TRBV5-1 to TRBJ1-2; possibly TRBD1 for D (6 bases). The V and J ends lost 5 bases and 3 bases respectively, with 11 bases between them. Germline values: CDR1 SGHRS, CDR2 YFSETQ. This CDR3 is 13 amino acids long. The CDR3 DNA reads TGCGCCAGCAGTGGGGGCGCGTACTATGGCTACACCTTC. Protein sequence: CASSGGAYYGYTF.

J is TRBJ1-5 and V is TRBV6-1; no definite D call. The V gene lost 4 bases and the J gene lost 3 bases, with 10 bases spanning the gap. Per the germline V gene, CDR1 is MNHNS and CDR2 is SASEGT. The CDR3 extends over 14 amino acids. CDR3: CASSGQAANQPQHF. The CDR3 bases are TGTGCCAGCAGTGGGCAGGCAGCCAATCAGCCCCAGCATTTT.